This is a list of T cell receptor beta chains from one sample in a study of blood T cell repertoires in COVID-19. The protocol was immunoSEQ multiplex PCR, while the TCRdb copy is restricted to in-frame clones and leaves out a portion. The table has 70,000 to 85,000 clones, over 70% seen once; the top ten hold over 30%. The specimen sequenced was peripheral blood. These receptors were obtained from a man at least 80 years old with active or convalescent COVID-19. CDR3s include the opening cysteine and the closing phenylalanine or tryptophan. The D gene is left open where the match is weak. Part of the rows lack a size; the others show once, few, many or a class for expanded clones.

size	V	J	D	DNA	CDR3
.	TRBV5-1	TRBJ2-3	.	TGCGCCAGCAGCTTCCTTAGCTCCCCTGGGTACACAAATACGCAGTATTTT	CASSFLSSPGYTNTQYF
few	TRBV30	TRBJ1-5	.	TGTGCCTGGGGGGAGACAGTCGGCTCGGGTCAGCCCCAGCATTTT	CAWGETVGSGQPQHF
few	TRBV19	TRBJ2-6	.	TGTGCCAGTATCCGGGGGGCTAGTGGGGCCAACGTCCTGACTTTC	CASIRGASGANVLTF
.	TRBV12-5	TRBJ1-1	.	TGTGCTAGTGGTCCGGACGGGGGTAGGTGGACTGAAGCTTTCTTT	CASGPDGGRWTEAFF
.	TRBV4-1	TRBJ2-1	TRBD2	TGCGCCAGCAGCCAAGAGTGGGGGGGTCTCGGGACCCCTAATGAGCAGTTCTTC	CASSQEWGGLGTPNEQFF
.	TRBV6-4	TRBJ1-1	TRBD1	TGTGCCAGCAGTGATCCGGACAGGGGTAGCACTGAAGCTTTCTTT	CASSDPDRGSTEAFF
once	TRBV24-1	TRBJ2-2	.	TGTGCCACGAGGGGGGGAACGAACACCGGGGAGCTGTTTTTT	CATRGGTNTGELFF
few	TRBV24-1	TRBJ2-3	TRBD2	TGTGCCACCAGTGATAGCGGGGGACCCCTCACAGATACGCAGTATTTT	CATSDSGGPLTDTQYF
.	TRBV7-9	TRBJ2-1	.	TGTGCCAGCAGCTTAGCGACAAACAATGAGCAGTTCTTC	CASSLATNNEQFF
.	TRBV20-1	TRBJ1-5	.	TGCAGTGCTAGTCTTCCGGGACAGCCCCAGCATTTT	CSASLPGQPQHF
.	TRBV7-2	TRBJ1-2	.	TGTGCCAGCAGCGGATACAGGGATGGCTACACCTTC	CASSGYRDGYTF
.	TRBV5-6	TRBJ2-1	TRBD2	TGTGCCAGCAGCTTGGTCCAGGCTAGCGGGAGGTACAATGAGCAGTTCTTC	CASSLVQASGRYNEQFF
.	TRBV2	TRBJ1-2	.	TGTGCCAGCAGTGAAGACGACCGTCGAGGGTATGGCTACACCTTC	CASSEDDRRGYGYTF
.	TRBV7-9	TRBJ1-2	.	TGTGCCAGCAGCTCCGTCGGCGGAGCCTTCTATGGCTACACCTTC	CASSSVGGAFYGYTF
few	TRBV2	TRBJ2-7	.	TGTGCCAGCAGATCCGGGGTCGAGCAGTACTTC	CASRSGVEQYF